Below are 13 T cell receptor beta chains sequenced from a single sample in a study of blood T cells in healthy people across ages. The second PCR ran roughly 6 to 11 cycles with a sample-barcoded 5' primer and J-beta primers. TCRdb called the 5' RACE reads again in MiXCR, with one record for every CDR3 protein. The sample shows roughly 1 million distinct CDR3 sequences, roughly a quarter of them seen only once. These sequences were also reported in another study, on T cells of mothers and their children.

Sequences were obtained from blood. These receptors all come from a girl under 10 years old in good health.

There are a few counts of this clonotype. V and J are TRBV10-3 and TRBJ2-3, with 10 bases matching TRBD2. Germline V gene sequence: CDR1 ENHRY, CDR2 SYGVKD. The CDR3 contains 18 residues. After removal of 4 bases from V and 0 bases from J, the junction contained 10 bases not matched to a gene. For the CDR3, the DNA is TGTGCCATCAGTGGCGAACCGGGACTAGCGTATAGCACAGATACGCAGTATTTT. It encodes CAISGEPGLAYSTDTQYF.

The J gene is TRBJ2-7, the V gene TRBV12-3 or TRBV12-4; no definite D call. Between the trimmed V and J ends, which lost 5 bases and 5 bases, there was a span of 16 bases. The CDR3 covers 14 residues. CDR3 nucleotide sequence: TGTGCCAGCAGTGCTCGTCCTAGTCCCCACGAGCAGTACTTC. Protein product: CASSARPSPHEQYF.

J is TRBJ2-3 and V is TRBV10-3, with D perhaps matching TRBD2 (6 bases). The length of the CDR3 is 14 residues. CDR1 is ENHRY and CDR2 is SYGVKD in the germline V gene. Trimming removed 6 bases from V and 5 bases from J, with 15 bases in between. The CDR3 DNA sequence: TGTGCCATCAGGGGGGACTGGGTAGAAGATACGCAGTATTTT. Translated: CAIRGDWVEDTQYF.

The DNA of the CDR3 is TGTGCCAGCGGAGGAGAGATTAATGAAAAACTGTTTTTT. This sequence encodes CASGGEINEKLFF. The genes are TRBV2 and TRBJ1-4; D is ambiguous. The V gene's germline CDR1 is SNHLY and CDR2 FYNNEI. Deletions cut 8 bases from V and 4 bases from J, with 11 bases between. The CDR3 runs 13 residues.

The genes are TRBV6-5 and TRBJ2-5, with D tentatively TRBD1 or TRBD2 (5 bases each). Per the germline V gene, CDR1 is MNHEY and CDR2 is SVGAGI. Trimming took off 5 bases at V and 3 bases at J, with 10 bases between the two ends. The CDR3 has 13 amino acids. CDR3 region: CASSGDREETQYF. In DNA, the CDR3 is TGTGCCAGCAGTGGGGACCGAGAAGAGACCCAGTACTTC.

This clonotype was seen a handful of times. The J gene is TRBJ2-3, the V gene TRBV29-1, with 8 bases identical to TRBD1. The CDR3 length is 12 residues. V was pared by 6 bases and J by 11 bases, with 10 bases of the junction left unmatched. Germline CDR1 reads SQVTM; CDR2 reads ANQGSEA. This CDR3 is CSVNAGTGWQYF. The CDR3 DNA is TGCAGCGTGAATGCAGGGACAGGATGGCAGTATTTT.

This chain's CDR3 is CASSERGGYGYTF. DNA for the CDR3: TGTGCCAGCAGTGAAAGAGGAGGTTATGGCTACACCTTC. The chain uses TRBV6-1 and TRBJ1-2; no definite D call. CDR1 MNHNS and CDR2 SASEGT come from the germline V gene. There are 13 residues in the CDR3. V was shortened by 2 bases and J by 5 bases, with 9 bases between the two germline ends.

The V call is TRBV25-1, the J call TRBJ2-7; the match to TRBD1 covers 7 bases. V gave up 0 bases and J gave up 5 bases; unmatched junction bases: 7. The CDR3 has 15 amino acids. The V gene's germline CDR1 is MGHDK and CDR2 SYGVNS. In nucleotides, the CDR3 is TGTGCCAGCAGTGAATACCAGGGGGTTTATGACGAGCAGTACTTC. It encodes CASSEYQGVYDEQYF.

The chain carries TRBV27 and TRBJ2-7; 12 nucleotides align to TRBD2. This CDR3 contains 15 residues. Trimming at V came to 4 bases and at J to 6 bases, leaving 7 bases not matched to a gene. Germline CDR1 reads MNHEY; CDR2 reads SMNVEV (reference sequence). CDR3 DNA: TGTGCCAGCAGTTCGCCCGGACTAGCGGGACTCGAGCAGTACTTC. It specifies CASSSPGLAGLEQYF.

This clonotype appeared a few times. The chain links TRBV10-3 to TRBJ2-3, with 8 positions matching TRBD1. V lost 8 bases and J lost 10; bases outside the gene matches: 11. Per the germline V gene, CDR1 is ENHRY and CDR2 is SYGVKD. The CDR3 has 13 amino acids. The chain's CDR3 is CAISGDRQGAQYF. In nucleotides, the CDR3 is TGTGCCATCTCCGGGGACAGGCAAGGAGCGCAGTATTTT.

The V gene is TRBV29-1, the J gene TRBJ2-1, with a tentative D call TRBD1 (6 bases). The J call may be mistaken, given a closer DNA end match to TRBJ2-5. Looked up from germline, CDR1 is SQVTM and CDR2 is ANQGSEA. The CDR3 loop spans 14 amino acids. CDR3 loop: CSLSRDNFQETQYF. In DNA form, the CDR3 reads TGCAGCCTGAGCCGGGACAACTTCCAAGAGACCCAGTACTTC.

The chain links TRBV11-2 to TRBJ2-5, with 8 nucleotides matching TRBD2. The J call may be incorrect, as the DNA end agrees better with TRBJ2-1. CDR1 SGHAT and CDR2 FQNNGV come from the germline V gene. The CDR3 totals 15 residues. The CDR3 region is CASSFPSGGNNEQFF. In nucleotides, the CDR3 is TGTGCCAGCAGCTTTCCAAGCGGGGGCAACAATGAGCAGTTCTTC.

The chain recombines TRBV7-2 with TRBJ2-7; perhaps TRBD2 as D (7 bases). The germline gives CDR1 SGHTA, CDR2 FQGNSA. V dropped 5 bases and J dropped 2 bases, with 16 bases sitting between them. The CDR3 sequence is 15 residues long. In nucleotides, the CDR3 is TGTGCCAGCAGCCCCCTGGGGGGGGGGCCCTACGAGCAGTACTTC. Translated, it gives CASSPLGGGPYEQYF.